This T cell receptor beta chain was documented in a study of control samples from healthy donors and cancer patients. Per germline, CDR1 LNHDA and CDR2 SQIVND (reference sequence). V lost 6 bases and J 8 bases, leaving 13 bases between the germline ends. The CDR3 contains 12 residues. The table came from immunoSEQ multiplex PCR; TCRdb's copy has only in-frame clones and leaves some out. The sample comprises some 130,000 clones, approximately 92% of which are singletons, and about 5.5% rests with the top ten. The chain uses TRBV19 and TRBJ1-2, with TRBD1 as a possible D gene (6 bases). The sequenced sample was blood. The origin of this receptor is a young man in good health. The CDR3 spells CASRIGGWGYTF. In nucleotides, the CDR3 is TGTGCCAGTAGGATCGGGGGCTGGGGCTACACCTTC.